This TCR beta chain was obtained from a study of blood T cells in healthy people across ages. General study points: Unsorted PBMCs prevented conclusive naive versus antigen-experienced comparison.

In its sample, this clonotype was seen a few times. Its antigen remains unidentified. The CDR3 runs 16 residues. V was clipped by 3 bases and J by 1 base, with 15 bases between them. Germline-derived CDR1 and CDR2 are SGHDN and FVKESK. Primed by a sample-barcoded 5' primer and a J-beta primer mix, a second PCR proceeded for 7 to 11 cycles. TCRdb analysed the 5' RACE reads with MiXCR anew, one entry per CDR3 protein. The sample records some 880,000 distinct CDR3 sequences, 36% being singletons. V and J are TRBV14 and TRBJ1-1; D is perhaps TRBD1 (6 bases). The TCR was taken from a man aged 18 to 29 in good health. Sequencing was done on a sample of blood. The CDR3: CASSHKKRGGNTEAFF. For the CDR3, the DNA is TGTGCCAGCAGCCACAAAAAAAGGGGGGGGAACACTGAAGCTTTCTTT.